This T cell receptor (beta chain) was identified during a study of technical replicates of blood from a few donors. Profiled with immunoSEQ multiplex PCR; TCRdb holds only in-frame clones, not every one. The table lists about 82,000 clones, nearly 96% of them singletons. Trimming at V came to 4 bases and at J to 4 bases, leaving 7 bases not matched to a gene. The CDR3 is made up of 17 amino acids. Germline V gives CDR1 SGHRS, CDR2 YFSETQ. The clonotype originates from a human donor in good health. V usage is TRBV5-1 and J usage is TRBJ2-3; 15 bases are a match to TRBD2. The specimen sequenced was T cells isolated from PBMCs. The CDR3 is CASSIGTSGRTPDTQYF. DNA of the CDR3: TGCGCCAGCAGCATAGGGACTAGCGGGAGGACACCAGATACGCAGTATTTT. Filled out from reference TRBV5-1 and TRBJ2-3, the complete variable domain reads KAGVTQTPRYLIKTRGQQVTLSCSPISGHRSVSWYQQTPGQGLQFLFEYFSETQRNKGNFPGRFSGRQFSNSRSEMNVSTLELGDSALYLCASSIGTSGRTPDTQYFGPGTRLTVL.